Presented here are 24 T cell receptor beta chains from one specimen sequenced in a study of T cell clonotyping in hematopoietic cell transplantation. The time point: recipient sample about 28 days before transplant, after cytoreduction. Only in-frame clones appear in the TCRdb table, and some are missing; sequencing was by immunoSEQ multiplex PCR. The sample comprises tens of thousands of clones, almost 97% of which are singletons, and roughly 1.5% rests with the top ten. Sequencing was performed on peripheral blood mononuclear cells, taken before stem cell transplant. Receptor source: a woman between 45 and 60 years old with acute myeloid leukemia. Some clones in this sample may be carry-over from other donors' samples.

Only one count was recorded for this clone. This chain uses TRBV5-6 with TRBJ2-2; D ambiguous. Per the germline V gene, CDR1 is SGHDT and CDR2 is YYEEEE. Trimming pared 4 bases from V and 6 bases from J, leaving 13 bases between. This CDR3 contains 14 residues. The CDR3 reads CASSSRRRSGELFF. The CDR3 coding sequence is TGTGCCAGCAGCAGTAGACGGCGATCCGGGGAGCTGTTTTTT.

The J gene is TRBJ2-2, the V gene TRBV2, with TRBD1 matching 8 bases. Germline V gene sequence: CDR1 SNHLY, CDR2 FYNNEI. The V segment lost 6 bases and the J segment 5 bases; nucleotides outside the gene matches: 5. CDR3 length: 14 residues. CDR3 residues: CASRRTGGTGELFF. The CDR3, as DNA: TGTGCCAGCAGACGAACAGGGGGGACCGGGGAGCTGTTTTTT.

This rearrangement joins TRBV28 to TRBJ1-1, with no clear D. V lost 6 bases and J lost 9, with 11 bases in between. This CDR3 region has 11 residues. Germline V gene lookup returns CDR1 MDHEN and CDR2 SYDVKM. The CDR3 reads CASSRNLKAFF. In nucleotides, the CDR3 is TGTGCCAGCAGCCGAAATTTGAAAGCTTTCTTT.

This clone was found once. This sequence joins TRBV27 and TRBJ1-2; D remains unclear. The CDR3 spans 12 residues. Germline CDR1 reads MNHEY; CDR2 reads SMNVEV (reference sequence). Trimming took off 4 bases at V and 4 bases at J, with 7 bases between the two ends. The CDR3 reads CASSSPVYGYTF. The CDR3 DNA sequence: TGTGCCAGCAGTTCCCCCGTCTATGGCTACACCTTC.

The J gene is TRBJ1-1, the V gene TRBV7-2; no clear D gene. V lost 1 base to trimming and J lost 5 bases, with 11 bases between them. CDR1 is SGHTA and CDR2 is FQGNSA in the germline V gene. The CDR3 covers 14 residues. CDR3 sequence (DNA): TGTGCCAGCAGCTTAGTCAGCGAGGGAACTGAAGCTTTCTTT. Amino acids: CASSLVSEGTEAFF.

This chain connects TRBV6-5 to TRBJ1-1, with 7 bases aligning to TRBD1. Trimming at V came to 10 bases and at J to 1 base, leaving 6 bases not matched to a gene. The germline gives CDR1 MNHEY, CDR2 SVGAGI. The CDR3 runs to 13 residues. CDR3 nucleotide sequence: TGTGCCACCAGGGGGTGGCGGAACACTGAAGCTTTCTTT. It yields the protein CATRGWRNTEAFF.

The V gene is TRBV4-2, the J gene TRBJ2-2, with 8 bases identical to TRBD2. CDR1 and CDR2 from the germline V gene are LGHNA and YNFKEQ. The CDR3 is 16 amino acids. The junction had 8 bases not matched to a gene; V was cut back by 4 bases and J by 4 bases. CDR3: CASSPSGSAGTGELFF. DNA of the CDR3: TGTGCCAGCAGCCCAAGCGGGAGCGCTGGCACCGGGGAGCTGTTTTTT.

With respect to this clone: Relative to the germline gene, one junction end is altered; a read error may explain this. V gene TRBV7-7 combines with J gene TRBJ2-5; 7 bases fit TRBD1. CDR1 SSHAT and CDR2 FNYEAQ come from the germline V gene (reference sequence). CDR3 length: 16 amino acids. CDR3 sequence: CASSLGGQPFQETQYF. Written as DNA, the CDR3 is TGTGCTAGCAGCTTAGGGGGACAGCCGTTTCAAGAGACCCAGTACTTC.

This clone was detected only once. This sequence joins TRBV5-1 and TRBJ2-1; TRBD1 might be the D (5 bases). Trimming pared 4 bases from V and 4 bases from J, leaving 15 bases between. The germline CDR1 and CDR2 sequences are SGHRS and YFSETQ. The CDR3 runs 15 residues. CDR3 sequence (DNA): TGCGCCAGCAGCGCCCAGGGTGCTCGGTACAATGAGCAGTTCTTC. Amino acid sequence: CASSAQGARYNEQFF.

This clone has just a few counts. The chain recombines TRBV7-2 with TRBJ2-7; 9 nucleotides align to TRBD2. Trimming cost V 0 bases and J 0 bases; bases outside gene matches: 3. The CDR3 is made up of 16 amino acids. From germline, CDR1 is SGHTA and CDR2 FQGNSA. CDR3 loop: CASSLASGGSSYEQYF. Here the CDR3 DNA reads TGTGCCAGCAGCTTAGCTAGCGGGGGCAGCTCCTACGAGCAGTACTTC.

In regard to this clone: Mismatch with germline at one junction end may stem from a read error. The chain employs TRBV11-2 and TRBJ1-1; D call uncertain. Germline-derived CDR1 and CDR2 are SGHAT and FQNNGV. The length of the CDR3 is 13 residues. CDR3 DNA: TGTGCCAGCAGCTTAGATGTTGCCCCTAACCCACCCTTT. Its translation is CASSLDVAPNPPF.

The rearrangement links TRBV30 to TRBJ2-1; D is ambiguous. The ends were cut back, 5 bases at V and 6 bases at J, with 14 bases in the middle. Germline CDR1 is GTSNPN and CDR2 is SVGIG (reference sequence). The CDR3 totals 13 residues. CDR3 sequence (DNA): TGTGCCTGGGTCCCATCTGGAAGCAATGAGCAGTTCTTC. Residues: CAWVPSGSNEQFF. The entire variable domain, with the rest obtained from reference TRBV30 and TRBJ2-1, is as follows: SQTIHQWPATLVQPVGSPLSLECTVEGTSNPNLYWYRQAAGRGLQLLFYSVGIGQISSEVPQNLSASRPQDRQFILSSKKLLLSDSGFYLCAWVPSGSNEQFFGPGTRLTVL.

The chain recombines TRBV30 with TRBJ1-2; 9 bases match TRBD1. Germline V gives CDR1 GTSNPN, CDR2 SVGIG (reference sequence). The CDR3 sequence is 13 residues long. V was clipped by 3 bases and J by 8 bases; unmatched bases: 7. The CDR3 DNA is TGTGCCTGGAGCCCAGGGGGACAGGGAGGCTACACCTTC. It codes for CAWSPGGQGGYTF.

This chain joins TRBV15 and TRBJ2-1, with 11 bases lining up with TRBD2. Germline CDR1 reads LNHNV; CDR2 reads YYDKDF (reference sequence). The CDR3 has 15 residues. V dropped 0 bases and J dropped 10; count of bases not matched to a gene: 5. The CDR3 bases are TGTGCCACCAGCAGAGAACTAGCGGGAGTTAACGAGCAGTTCTTC. Protein: CATSRELAGVNEQFF.

J is TRBJ2-6 and V is TRBV25-1; perhaps TRBD2 as D (5 bases). Germline CDR1 is MGHDK and CDR2 is SYGVNS. This CDR3 has 18 amino acids. Trimming took 7 bases from V and 2 from J, leaving 21 bases between them. CDR3 DNA sequence: TGTGCCAGCAAAGGAGAGTGGACCGGGATGACTGGGGCCAACGTCCTGACTTTC. This gives the protein CASKGEWTGMTGANVLTF.

The chain couples TRBV30 to TRBJ1-2; TRBD1 matches at 12 bases. The germline V gene has CDR1 GTSNPN and CDR2 SVGIG (reference sequence). V was pared by 5 bases and J by 4 bases, with 5 bases of the junction left unmatched. There are 14 residues in the CDR3. This CDR3 reads CAWYGTGGIYGYTF. The CDR3 coding sequence is TGTGCCTGGTATGGGACAGGGGGCATCTATGGCTACACCTTC.

CDR3 region: CSVEPRDLNYGYTF. The CDR3 DNA follows: TGCAGCGTCGAACCCCGGGACCTTAACTATGGCTACACCTTC. The genes are TRBV29-1 and TRBJ1-2, with D perhaps TRBD1 (5 bases). Germline V CDR1 and CDR2: SQVTM, ANQGSEA. V was trimmed by 6 bases and J by 1 base, leaving 15 bases between them. CDR3 size: 14 residues.

The genes are TRBV28 and TRBJ2-7; 8 nucleotides agree with TRBD2. Germline loops: CDR1 MDHEN, CDR2 SYDVKM. There are 16 residues in the CDR3. V trimming: 2 bases; J trimming: 2 bases; junction bases outside the gene matches: 8. The chain's CDR3 is CASSLRKRESAYEQYF. The CDR3 region has the DNA TGTGCCAGCAGTTTAAGAAAGCGGGAGTCAGCCTACGAGCAGTACTTC.

This clone was observed once. The chain joins TRBV6-1 to TRBJ2-7; D is perhaps TRBD1 (6 bases). This CDR3 contains 12 residues. Trimming left V 3 bases short and J 6 bases short, with 9 bases between. CDR1 and CDR2 from the germline V gene are MNHNS and SASEGT. CDR3 bases: TGTGCCAGCAGTGAGGGCAGGGGCGAGCAGTACTTC. Its translation is CASSEGRGEQYF.

V is TRBV5-4 and J is TRBJ1-2; TRBD1 agrees at 9 bases. V was clipped by 5 bases and J by 8 bases; unmatched bases: 10. CDR1 and CDR2 (germline): SGHNT, YYREEE (reference sequence). The CDR3 contains 14 residues. The CDR3 region has the DNA TGTGCCAGCAGAAATGACAGGGGGGTCGGCGGCTACACCTTC. Residues: CASRNDRGVGGYTF.

The chain links TRBV2 to TRBJ1-2; no reliable D call. Germline lookup yields CDR1 SNHLY and CDR2 FYNNEI. The CDR3 sequence is 11 residues long. V was clipped by 7 bases and J by 3 bases, with 6 bases between them. The CDR3 is CASKLDYGYTF. The CDR3 nucleotides read TGTGCCAGCAAGTTGGACTATGGCTACACCTTC.

The chain combines TRBV9 with TRBJ1-2; D gene ambiguous. The V gene lost 0 bases and the J gene lost 0 bases, with 12 bases spanning the gap. CDR1 is SGDLS, CDR2 YYNGEE, per germline. CDR3 length: 16 residues. The CDR3 loop reads CASSVARTDTNYGYTF. Written as DNA, the CDR3 is TGTGCCAGCAGCGTAGCTAGAACAGATACTAACTATGGCTACACCTTC.

This clone was seen only once. The J gene is TRBJ1-5, the V gene TRBV14, with a tentative D call TRBD1 (6 bases). The V and J ends lost 4 bases and 7 bases respectively, with 17 bases between them. CDR1 is SGHDN and CDR2 is FVKESK in the germline V gene. The CDR3 extends over 15 amino acids. CDR3 region: CASSRGGAGVQPQHF. In DNA, the CDR3 is TGTGCCAGCAGCCGAGGGGGTGCAGGGGTACAGCCCCAGCATTTT.

The chain employs TRBV6-1 and TRBJ1-4; tentatively, D is TRBD1 (5 bases). Trimming removed 2 bases from V and 11 bases from J, with 21 bases in between. CDR1 is MNHNS, CDR2 SASEGT, per germline. The CDR3 has 16 amino acids. In DNA form, the CDR3 reads TGTGCCAGCAGTGAATCTCCGGGGGGGATGGCTGGGAAACTGTTTTTT. Residues: CASSESPGGMAGKLFF.